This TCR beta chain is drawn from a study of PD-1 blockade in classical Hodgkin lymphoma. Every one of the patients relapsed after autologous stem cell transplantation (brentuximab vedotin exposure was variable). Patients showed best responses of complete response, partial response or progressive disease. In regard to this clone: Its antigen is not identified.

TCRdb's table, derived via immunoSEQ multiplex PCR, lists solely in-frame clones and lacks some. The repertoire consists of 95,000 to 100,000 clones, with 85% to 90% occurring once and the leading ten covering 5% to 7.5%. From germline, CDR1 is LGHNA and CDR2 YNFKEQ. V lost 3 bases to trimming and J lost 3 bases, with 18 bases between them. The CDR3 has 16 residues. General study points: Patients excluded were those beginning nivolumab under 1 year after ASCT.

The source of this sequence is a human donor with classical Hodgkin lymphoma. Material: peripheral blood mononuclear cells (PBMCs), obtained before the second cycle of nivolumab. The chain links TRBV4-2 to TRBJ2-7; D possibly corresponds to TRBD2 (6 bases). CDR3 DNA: TGTGCCAGCAGCCAGGAGGTGGGACTGGGACTCTACGAGCAGTACTTC. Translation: CASSQEVGLGLYEQYF.